Each of the 30 T cell receptor beta chains below was sequenced from the same sample in a study of blood T cells in healthy people across ages. Combining a sample-barcoded 5' primer with a J-beta primer mix, a second PCR ran for roughly 7 to 11 cycles. MiXCR, run by TCRdb on the 5' RACE reads, gives a single entry per CDR3 protein. The sample gives 350,000 to 450,000 distinct CDR3 sequences, 50% to 60% of which show up once; approximately 51% is in the top ten. The sequenced sample consisted of blood. Receptors originate from a man aged 60-69 years in good health.

There are a few counts of this clonotype. V gene TRBV7-2 combines with J gene TRBJ2-5; D gene uncertain. CDR1 and CDR2 (germline): SGHTA, FQGNSA. This CDR3 has 12 residues. The ends were cut back, 4 bases at V and 9 bases at J, with 12 bases in the middle. Here the CDR3 DNA reads TGTGCCAGCAGCTCCATGAACCGTGCCCAGTACTTC. This codes for CASSSMNRAQYF.

This clonotype came up once. In nucleotides, the CDR3 is TGCGCCAGCAGTGCGGGGGAGGACACCGGGGAGCTGTTTTTT. Protein sequence: CASSAGEDTGELFF. The chain joins TRBV5-1 to TRBJ2-2; the match to TRBD2 covers 7 bases. The CDR3 contains 14 residues. The ends lost 5 bases at V and 3 bases at J; junction bases unmatched: 4. Germline V CDR1 and CDR2: SGHRS, YFSETQ. Using reference TRBV5-1 and TRBJ2-2 for the parts outside the CDR3, the full variable domain is KAGVTQTPRYLIKTRGQQVTLSCSPISGHRSVSWYQQTPGQGLQFLFEYFSETQRNKGNFPGRFSGRQFSNSRSEMNVSTLELGDSALYLCASSAGEDTGELFFGEGSRLTVL.

The chain combines TRBV6-6 with TRBJ2-7, with no clear D. The germline V and J ends were trimmed by 5 bases and 6 bases, with 20 bases remaining between them. CDR3 length: 15 amino acids. CDR1 and CDR2 from the germline V gene are MNHNY and SVGAGI (reference sequence). The CDR3 nucleotides read TGTGCCAGCAGTCATACCCTCACGGGCCGAAGCGAGCAGTACTTC. Translation: CASSHTLTGRSEQYF.

The chain joins TRBV7-9 to TRBJ2-1; 14 bases are shared with TRBD2. CDR1 and CDR2 from the germline V gene are SEHNR and FQNEAQ (reference sequence). Germline trimming cut 4 bases from V and 10 bases from J; bases unmatched to any gene: 9. This CDR3 has 16 amino acids. The CDR3 here is CASSSGTSGRKREQFF. DNA of the CDR3: TGTGCCAGCAGCTCCGGGACTAGCGGGAGAAAGAGGGAGCAGTTCTTC.

V and J are TRBV7-2 and TRBJ2-2; a weak D match, TRBD1 (5 bases). V was clipped by 0 bases and J by 6 bases, with 11 bases between them. Germline V CDR1 and CDR2: SGHTA, FQGNSA. CDR3 length equals 15 residues. CDR3 nucleotides: TGTGCCAGCAGCTTAGCGGGAAGGGGTTCCGGGGAGCTGTTTTTT. It specifies CASSLAGRGSGELFF.

This clonotype was recorded once. V usage is TRBV6-5 and J usage is TRBJ2-5, with 8 positions matching TRBD2. The J segment lost 5 bases and the V segment lost 7 bases, leaving 9 bases of the junction unmatched. This CDR3 comprises 14 residues. CDR1 and CDR2 (germline): MNHEY, SVGAGI. The CDR3 DNA is TGTGCCAGCATCCCGGGAGGGCCCCGGGAGACCCAGTACTTC. It is translated as CASIPGGPRETQYF.

Regarding this clonotype: A much larger clone differs by one base, so this may be a read error. This chain links TRBV7-2 with TRBJ2-7; no clear D. Germline V gene sequence: CDR1 SGHTA, CDR2 FQGNSA. There are 15 residues in the CDR3. The DNA for the CDR3 is TGTGCCAGCGGCTTAGAGTTCGGGCGGACCTACGAGCAGTACTTC. Protein sequence: CASGLEFGRTYEQYF. The full variable domain, completed using reference TRBV7-2 and TRBJ2-7, is GAGVSQSPSNKVTEKGKDVELRCDPISGHTALYWYRQSLGQGLEFLIYFQGNSAPDKSGLPSDRFSAERTGGSVSTLTIQRTQQEDSAVYLCASGLEFGRTYEQYFGPGTRLTVT.

The CDR3 DNA reads TGTGCCAGCACCAAGGCCGGACAGCGACGGGCTTTCTTT. The encoded protein is CASTKAGQRRAFF. The J gene is TRBJ1-1, the V gene TRBV9, with a possible D match to TRBD1 (6 bases). The V and J ends lost 6 bases and 11 bases respectively, with 20 bases between them. Germline CDR1 SGDLS, CDR2 YYNGEE. This CDR3 comprises 13 residues.

The chain employs TRBV7-9 and TRBJ2-1; the D is unclear. V lost 5 bases to trimming and J lost 7 bases, with 15 bases between them. Germline assignment: CDR1 SEHNR and CDR2 FQNEAQ (reference sequence). The CDR3 totals 14 residues. CDR3 sequence: CASSQRAIRNEQFF. The CDR3 region has the DNA TGTGCCAGCAGCCAACGGGCTATTAGAAATGAGCAGTTCTTC.

The chain is built from TRBV6-6 and TRBJ2-5; D gene unclear. Per the germline V gene, CDR1 is MNHNY and CDR2 is SVGAGI (reference sequence). This CDR3 is 16 amino acids long. V was trimmed by 0 bases and J by 3 bases, leaving 14 bases between them. Here the CDR3 DNA reads TGTGCCAGCAGTTACTCAATGAGGACCTCAAAAGAGACCCAGTACTTC. Translation: CASSYSMRTSKETQYF.

Many counts were recorded for this clonotype. This chain connects TRBV12-3 or TRBV12-4 to TRBJ2-3, with TRBD2 as a possible D gene (5 bases). The V gene lost 4 bases and the J gene lost 9 bases, with 11 bases spanning the gap. CDR3 length equals 12 residues. CDR3 sequence: CASSSGGPTQYF. The CDR3 DNA reads TGTGCCAGCAGTTCGGGCGGGCCAACGCAGTATTTT.

This clonotype was found many times. This chain links TRBV5-1 with TRBJ2-7; D possibly uses TRBD1 or TRBD2 (5 bases each). V lost 4 bases and J 2 bases, leaving 19 bases between the germline ends. This CDR3 has 16 residues. The germline V gene encodes CDR1 SGHRS and CDR2 YFSETQ. The CDR3: CASSPVGVGPPYEQYF. The CDR3 DNA reads TGCGCCAGCAGCCCCGTGGGGGTAGGCCCACCCTACGAGCAGTACTTC.

The chain is built from TRBV6-1 and TRBJ2-5; D call uncertain. CDR1 MNHNS and CDR2 SASEGT come from the germline V gene. The CDR3 totals 14 residues. Trimming took 4 bases from V and 4 from J, leaving 13 bases between them. The CDR3: CASSGDTTSETQYF. The CDR3 coding sequence is TGTGCCAGCAGTGGCGACACGACTTCAGAGACCCAGTACTTC.

This clonotype was observed a few times. V gene TRBV20-1 combines with J gene TRBJ2-7; D is possibly TRBD2 (5 bases). Germline V gene lookup returns CDR1 DFQATT and CDR2 SNEGSKA (reference sequence). This CDR3 comprises 12 residues. V was trimmed by 6 bases and J by 4 bases, leaving 13 bases between them. The CDR3 sequence is CSAGPGKYEQYF. The CDR3 region has the DNA TGCAGTGCAGGACCGGGGAAGTACGAGCAGTACTTC.

The CDR3 sequence: CASSPSLNSGANVLTF. CDR3 in DNA: TGTGCCAGCTCGCCCTCTTTAAACTCTGGGGCCAACGTCCTGACTTTC. The chain joins TRBV18 to TRBJ2-6, with D unclear. V was clipped by 6 bases and J by 0 bases, with 12 bases between them. CDR1 is KGHSH, CDR2 LQKENI, per germline. This CDR3 is 16 amino acids long.

In its sample, this clonotype was seen a few times. The chain is built from TRBV27 and TRBJ1-4; TRBD1 matches 8 bases. Germline V gene data show CDR1 as MNHEY and CDR2 as SMNVEV (reference sequence). Unmatched junction bases numbered 4, after V lost 5 bases and J lost 2 bases. The CDR3 totals 15 residues. This CDR3 is CASSITGGTNEKLFF. The CDR3 DNA follows: TGTGCCAGCAGTATTACAGGGGGGACTAATGAAAAACTGTTTTTT. The whole variable domain, filled in from reference TRBV27 and TRBJ1-4, reads EAQVTQNPRYLITVTGKKLTVTCSQNMNHEYMSWYRQDPGLGLRQIYYSMNVEVTDKGDVPEGYKVSRKEKRNFPLILESPSPNQTSLYFCASSITGGTNEKLFFGSGTQLSVL.

This clonotype was found a few times. The V call is TRBV20-1, the J call TRBJ2-7; D gene ambiguous. Germline CDR1 reads DFQATT; CDR2 reads SNEGSKA (reference sequence). V dropped 6 bases and J dropped 2 bases, with 14 bases sitting between them. The length of the CDR3 is 13 residues. The CDR3 DNA reads as TGCAGTGCCCGTAAGGAGTGGGCCTACGAGCAGTACTTC. Protein product: CSARKEWAYEQYF.

This clonotype was counted a few times. This chain joins TRBV20-1 and TRBJ2-1, with a tentative D call TRBD2 (7 bases). The V and J ends lost 0 bases and 0 bases respectively, with 18 bases between them. The CDR3 extends over 18 amino acids. Germline CDR1 DFQATT, CDR2 SNEGSKA (reference sequence). The CDR3 region has the DNA TGCAGTGCTAGAGATAGGTCGGGGGGCGCAAGCTCCTACAATGAGCAGTTCTTC. Its protein is CSARDRSGGASSYNEQFF.

The rearrangement uses TRBV12-3 or TRBV12-4 and TRBJ2-5, with TRBD1 as a possible D gene (5 bases). CDR3 length: 13 amino acids. Trimming cost V 5 bases and J 4 bases, with 11 bases left between them. CDR3: CASSVGHGETQYF. CDR3 DNA: TGTGCCAGCAGTGTTGGACATGGAGAGACCCAGTACTTC.

Ten or more counts support this clonotype. This chain joins TRBV9 and TRBJ2-1; no firm D call. The germline V gene encodes CDR1 SGDLS and CDR2 YYNGEE. The CDR3 extends over 15 amino acids. V was pared by 3 bases and J by 0 bases, with 10 bases between. The CDR3 DNA reads TGTGCCAGCAGCGCGGGTGCGTCCTCCTACAATGAGCAGTTCTTC. It encodes CASSAGASSYNEQFF. Using reference TRBV9 and TRBJ2-1 for the parts outside the CDR3, the full variable domain is DSGVTQTPKHLITATGQRVTLRCSPRSGDLSVYWYQQSLDQGLQFLIQYYNGEERAKGNILERFSAQQFPDLHSELNLSSLELGDSALYFCASSAGASSYNEQFFGPGTRLTVL.

This chain's CDR3 is CASSRQGALNTEAFF. CDR3 bases: TGTGCCAGCAGTCGGCAGGGAGCTTTGAACACTGAAGCTTTCTTT. The gene calls are TRBV6-5 and TRBJ1-1, with D perhaps matching TRBD1 (5 bases). The CDR3 is 15 amino acids. Germline V gene data show CDR1 as MNHEY and CDR2 as SVGAGI. With 5 bases removed from V and 0 bases from J, the gap between germline ends came to 13 bases.

This clonotype occurred a few times. This chain uses TRBV11-3 with TRBJ2-3; a possible D gene is TRBD2 (6 bases). The V end was cut by 5 bases, the J end by 2 bases, with 14 bases between. This CDR3 contains 15 residues. Germline lookup yields CDR1 SGHNT and CDR2 YENEEA. The CDR3 protein is CASSRGGSNTDTQYF. The CDR3 bases are TGTGCCAGCAGCCGTGGGGGGAGCAACACAGATACGCAGTATTTT.

The rearrangement joins TRBV7-2 to TRBJ2-6; the D gene is possibly TRBD2 (5 bases). The CDR3 loop spans 19 amino acids. Germline V lookup: CDR1 SGHTA, CDR2 FQGNSA. Trimming removed 1 base from V and 1 base from J, with 17 bases in between. The chain's CDR3 is CASSLGGFGRRSGANVLTF. The CDR3, as DNA: TGTGCCAGCAGCTTAGGAGGGTTTGGGCGGAGATCTGGGGCCAACGTCCTGACTTTC.

The chain carries TRBV12-3 or TRBV12-4 and TRBJ1-1, with unresolved D. V lost 5 bases and J 1 base, leaving 11 bases between the germline ends. The CDR3 runs to 14 residues. The CDR3, as DNA: TGTGCCAGCAGTCCATCGGACGGGAACACTGAAGCTTTCTTT. This codes for CASSPSDGNTEAFF.

The chain links TRBV7-9 to TRBJ2-4, with 8 positions matching TRBD2. The J call may be wrong; the DNA end is better matched by TRBJ2-7. The CDR3 spans 15 residues. Germline values: CDR1 SEHNR, CDR2 FQNEAQ (reference sequence). CDR3 in DNA: TGTGCCAGCAGCTTAATCGGGAGGGCCCCCTACGAGCAGTACTTC. Its protein product is CASSLIGRAPYEQYF.

The V and J genes are TRBV6-2 or TRBV6-3 and TRBJ2-1, with D perhaps given as TRBD1 or TRBD2 (5 bases each). Per germline, CDR1 MNHEY and CDR2 SVGEGT. Trimming cost V 0 bases and J 0 bases, with 21 bases left between them. This CDR3 is 20 amino acids long. Written as DNA, the CDR3 is TGTGCCAGCAGTTACTCTGGACGACCGGGACCGAAAAGCTCCTACAATGAGCAGTTCTTC. Translation: CASSYSGRPGPKSSYNEQFF.

This clonotype appeared once. The genes are TRBV11-3 and TRBJ2-7, with D tentatively TRBD1 (6 bases). The V gene's germline CDR1 is SGHNT and CDR2 YENEEA. This CDR3 contains 15 residues. V was cut by 6 bases and J by 3 bases, with 18 bases left in between. In nucleotides, the CDR3 is TGTGCCAGCAGTCCTAGAGGGGGTGCCGTCTACGAGCAGTACTTC. Its translation: CASSPRGGAVYEQYF.

J is TRBJ2-3 and V is TRBV12-3 or TRBV12-4; D possibly corresponds to TRBD2 (5 bases). V lost 3 bases, J lost 7 bases, and 14 bases lay in between. The CDR3 is 14 residues long. CDR3 nucleotides: TGTGCCAGCAGTTTGGACGGCCGAGGGAATACGCAGTATTTT. It yields the protein CASSLDGRGNTQYF.

The genes are TRBV2 and TRBJ2-1, with D perhaps matching TRBD1 (5 bases). Germline V gene lookup returns CDR1 SNHLY and CDR2 FYNNEI. Trimming took 3 bases from V and 6 from J, leaving 12 bases between them. The CDR3 contains 14 residues. The CDR3 spells CASSESRAANEQFF. The CDR3 DNA reads as TGTGCCAGCAGTGAGAGCAGGGCGGCCAATGAGCAGTTCTTC.

Many counts were recorded for this clonotype. This chain connects TRBV30 to TRBJ2-5, with a tentative D call TRBD1 (5 bases). This CDR3 is built from 11 residues. The V gene's germline CDR1 is GTSNPN and CDR2 SVGIG (reference sequence). Trimming cost V 0 bases and J 7 bases, with 6 bases left between them. CDR3 bases: TGTGCCTGGAGTGTAAGGGGGACCCAGTACTTC. Protein sequence: CAWSVRGTQYF.